The present T cell receptor beta chain was sequenced within a study of CD4 T cells in relation to SARS-CoV-2 and coronaviruses. Findings and limits, study-wide: Each donor contributed either pre-pandemic or post-infection samples, not both. The assay detects memory recall responses, not culture-primed primary responses.

A remark on this clone: Its cognate antigen is unknown.

CD4 enrichment then naive enrichment separated naive from memory CD4+ cells. V lost 8 bases to trimming and J lost 8 bases, with 18 bases between them. Germline V gene sequence: CDR1 MNHEY, CDR2 SVGAGI. There are 13 residues in the CDR3. TCRdb keeps only in-frame clones here, not all; method: immunoSEQ multiplex PCR. The table shows about 38,000 clones, with approximately 88% occurring only once. This chain links TRBV6-5 with TRBJ1-2; tentatively, D is TRBD1 (6 bases). The TCR originated in an adult with COVID-19. Sequenced sample: memory CD4+ T cells from PBMCs. CDR3 nucleotides: TGTGCCAGCTCCCCCGACAGGCTCAGCGGCTACACCTTC. This codes for CASSPDRLSGYTF.